This entry lists 14 T cell receptor beta chains sequenced from one sample in a study of blood T cell repertoires in COVID-19. TCRdb's copy holds only in-frame clones and misses some; the assay was immunoSEQ multiplex PCR. The table has some 150,000 clones, 80% to 90% seen once; the top ten hold 9.8%. The sample taken for sequencing was peripheral blood. The receptors here all came from a woman in her forties or fifties with acute or convalescent COVID-19.

Only one count was recorded for this clone. V is TRBV29-1 and J is TRBJ2-1; D might be TRBD2 (5 bases). Germline-derived CDR1 and CDR2 are SQVTM and ANQGSEA. The CDR3 is 14 amino acids. The germline V and J ends were trimmed by 6 bases and 9 bases, with 21 bases remaining between them. The CDR3 region has the DNA TGCAGCGTGGAAAACGAGTGGGTGGCGGGTGAGCAGTTCTTC. It codes for CSVENEWVAGEQFF.

The chain uses TRBV6-6 and TRBJ2-6; unclear D gene. With 5 bases removed from V and 2 bases from J, the gap between germline ends came to 13 bases. In germline, CDR1 is MNHNY, CDR2 SVGAGI (reference sequence). The CDR3 loop spans 16 amino acids. In nucleotides, the CDR3 is TGTGCCAGCAGTCCTCGCAGGCGAACTGGGGCCAACGTCCTGACTTTC. Its translation is CASSPRRRTGANVLTF.

The chain uses TRBV7-2 and TRBJ2-1; weak D call: TRBD2 (5 bases). Per germline, CDR1 SGHTA and CDR2 FQGNSA. The V gene lost 1 base and the J gene lost 5 bases, with 9 bases spanning the gap. The CDR3 runs 14 residues. DNA for the CDR3: TGTGCCAGCAGCTTAGGGCCCGGGGACAATGAGCAGTTCTTC. Amino acid sequence: CASSLGPGDNEQFF.

The V call is TRBV11-2, the J call TRBJ2-1; 9 bases align to TRBD2. The length of the CDR3 is 14 residues. Looked up from germline, CDR1 is SGHAT and CDR2 is FQNNGV. V dropped 5 bases and J dropped 9; count of bases not matched to a gene: 8. The chain's CDR3 is CASSPAGGSFEQFF. The CDR3 nucleotides are TGTGCCAGCAGCCCGGCGGGGGGGTCCTTTGAGCAGTTCTTC. The variable domain in full, with the rest retrieved from reference TRBV11-2 and TRBJ2-1, is EAGVAQSPRYKIIEKRQSVAFWCNPISGHATLYWYQQILGQGPKLLIQFQNNGVVDDSQLPKDRFSAERLKGVDSTLKIQPAKLEDSAVYLCASSPAGGSFEQFFGPGTRLTVL.

This clone has just one count. The J gene is TRBJ1-3, the V gene TRBV6-5; D is unclear. The germline V and J ends were trimmed by 5 bases and 0 bases, with 11 bases remaining between them. The germline V gene has CDR1 MNHEY and CDR2 SVGAGI. This CDR3 comprises 15 residues. DNA for the CDR3: TGTGCCAGCAGTCCTCAGATGCTCTCTGGAAACACCATATATTTT. Translated, it gives CASSPQMLSGNTIYF.

The sample holds a few counts of this clone. The chain joins TRBV5-5 to TRBJ1-2, with TRBD1 as a possible D gene (6 bases). Trimming took off 0 bases at V and 2 bases at J, with 8 bases between the two ends. The CDR3 spans 14 residues. Germline CDR1 SGHKS, CDR2 YYEKEE (reference sequence). CDR3 in DNA: TGTGCCAGCAGCTTGGGGACAGAGAACTATGGCTACACCTTC. It is translated as CASSLGTENYGYTF.

This clone was seen a handful of times. The chain joins TRBV3-1 (or the pseudogene TRBV3-2) to TRBJ1-4; D remains unclear. The CDR3 runs to 14 residues. The V end was cut by 1 base, the J end by 4 bases, with 7 bases between. Germline CDR1 LGHDT, CDR2 YNNKEL (reference sequence). CDR3 residues: CASSQGQNNEKLFF. DNA of the CDR3: TGTGCCAGCAGCCAAGGTCAGAATAATGAAAAACTGTTTTTT.

This clone was observed a single time. V is TRBV5-1 and J is TRBJ2-4; TRBD2 matches at 12 bases. The ends lost 7 bases at V and 2 bases at J; junction bases unmatched: 7. The germline V gene encodes CDR1 SGHRS and CDR2 YFSETQ. This CDR3 has 16 amino acids. DNA of the CDR3: TGCGCCAGCGGGGAGACTAGCGGGGGATCCAAAAACATTCAGTACTTC. This encodes CASGETSGGSKNIQYF.

This sequence joins TRBV5-1 and TRBJ1-1; tentative D call: TRBD1 (6 bases). This CDR3 comprises 16 residues. Germline V gene lookup returns CDR1 SGHRS and CDR2 YFSETQ. Trimming cost V 0 bases and J 1 base, with 13 bases left between them. CDR3 loop: CASSLGGQPKNTEAFF. In nucleotides, the CDR3 is TGCGCCAGCAGCTTGGGGGGACAACCTAAGAACACTGAAGCTTTCTTT.

The table lists this clone with a count of one. CDR3 DNA: TGTGCCAGCAGCCCGGGACAGTCGCCGACGGTGTACTTC. Translated, it gives CASSPGQSPTVYF. The rearrangement links TRBV28 to TRBJ2-4; 7 positions match TRBD1. Losses at the gene ends were 6 bases for V and 15 bases for J; bases not matched to a gene: 14. Germline V gene sequence: CDR1 MDHEN, CDR2 SYDVKM. The CDR3 is 13 amino acids.

The chain employs TRBV18 and TRBJ2-7, with TRBD2 matching 10 bases. CDR3 size: 15 residues. The germline CDR1 and CDR2 sequences are KGHSH and LQKENI. J lost 3 bases, V lost 3 bases, and 5 bases had no gene match. The CDR3 DNA sequence: TGTGCCAGCTCACCTTCCGGGACTAGCGACTACGAGCAGTACTTC. Translating gives CASSPSGTSDYEQYF. The whole variable domain, remainder taken from reference TRBV18 and TRBJ2-7, is NAGVMQNPRHLVRRRGQEARLRCSPMKGHSHVYWYRQLPEEGLKFMVYLQKENIIDESGMPKERFSAEFPKEGPSILRIQQVVRGDSAAYFCASSPSGTSDYEQYFGPGTRLTVT.

V gene TRBV2 combines with J gene TRBJ1-5; TRBD1 matches at 7 bases. The germline V gene has CDR1 SNHLY and CDR2 FYNNEI. Trimming at V came to 5 bases and at J to 4 bases, leaving 5 bases not matched to a gene. The CDR3 spans 14 residues. For the CDR3, the DNA is TGTGCCAGCAGTCAGGGACAGTCTAATCAGCCCCAGCATTTT. The encoded protein is CASSQGQSNQPQHF.

V and J are TRBV18 and TRBJ2-7; 9 nucleotides agree with TRBD2. V lost 4 bases, J lost 4 bases, and 5 bases stayed unmatched. The CDR3 sequence is 14 residues long. The V gene's germline CDR1 is KGHSH and CDR2 LQKENI. This chain's CDR3 is CASSRAGGRYEQYF. In DNA form, the CDR3 reads TGTGCCAGCTCACGGGCGGGAGGGCGATACGAGCAGTACTTC.

The CDR3 protein is CASSYGTDRGDQPQHF. The CDR3, as DNA: TGTGCCAGCAGTTACGGAACCGACAGGGGCGACCAGCCCCAGCATTTT. The J gene is TRBJ1-5, the V gene TRBV6-5; TRBD1 agrees at 8 bases. V lost 2 bases to trimming and J lost 7 bases; unmatched junction nucleotides: 10. The CDR3 is 16 residues long. CDR1 and CDR2 from the germline V gene are MNHEY and SVGAGI.